These 6 T cell receptor beta chains were sequenced from one sample in a study of blood T cell repertoires in COVID-19. Profiling relied on immunoSEQ multiplex PCR, and the TCRdb table lists in-frame clones only, not all of them. The data contain 100,000 to 150,000 clones, roughly 83% of them singletons. The sample consisted of peripheral blood. The receptors shown here come from a woman between 25 and 40 years old who had recovered from COVID-19.

This clone was seen a handful of times. The V call is TRBV6-1, the J call TRBJ1-3; D possibly corresponds to TRBD1 (5 bases). Trimming cost V 3 bases and J 8 bases, with 11 bases left between them. This CDR3 is built from 13 residues. Germline assignment: CDR1 MNHNS and CDR2 SASEGT. In DNA, the CDR3 is TGTGCCAGCAGTGATCAGGGTAGAGACACCATATATTTT. This translates into CASSDQGRDTIYF.

The rearrangement uses TRBV19 and TRBJ2-1, with 10 bases identical to TRBD2. Trimming cost V 5 bases and J 2 bases; bases outside gene matches: 3. Germline V gene lookup returns CDR1 LNHDA and CDR2 SQIVND (reference sequence). The length of the CDR3 is 15 residues. The CDR3, as DNA: TGTGCCAGTAGTGCCGGGACTAGCGCCTACAATGAGCAGTTCTTC. The encoded protein is CASSAGTSAYNEQFF. Based on the CDR3 plus reference TRBV19 and TRBJ2-1, the full variable domain is DGGITQSPKYLFRKEGQNVTLSCEQNLNHDAMYWYRQDPGQGLRLIYYSQIVNDFQKGDIAEGYSVSREKKESFPLTVTSAQKNPTAFYLCASSAGTSAYNEQFFGPGTRLTVL.

This chain uses TRBV4-1 with TRBJ2-5; 11 bases align to TRBD1. CDR3 length: 16 residues. Per the germline V gene, CDR1 is MGHRA and CDR2 is YSYEKL. V gave up 1 base and J gave up 4 bases; unmatched junction bases: 5. The CDR3 is CASSQGLGTGGETQYF. In DNA, the CDR3 is TGCGCCAGCAGCCAAGGACTAGGGACAGGGGGAGAGACCCAGTACTTC.

The chain uses TRBV25-1 and TRBJ1-1; D remains unclear. CDR3 length: 18 amino acids. Trimming pared 4 bases from V and 2 bases from J, leaving 23 bases between. Germline V gene data show CDR1 as MGHDK and CDR2 as SYGVNS. CDR3 sequence: CASSAPSEAPKINTEAFF. CDR3 in DNA: TGTGCCAGCAGTGCCCCGAGTGAGGCACCTAAGATAAACACTGAAGCTTTCTTT.

CDR3: CASSQVSSSYEQYF. CDR3 DNA sequence: TGCGCCAGCAGCCAAGTGAGTAGCTCCTACGAGCAGTACTTC. The genes are TRBV4-1 and TRBJ2-7; D ambiguous. V shed 1 base and J shed 0 bases, with 7 bases lying between them. The CDR3 runs to 14 residues. Germline CDR1 reads MGHRA; CDR2 reads YSYEKL.

The gene calls are TRBV27 and TRBJ1-1; the D gene is possibly TRBD1 (5 bases). CDR3 length: 14 residues. The V gene's germline CDR1 is MNHEY and CDR2 SMNVEV (reference sequence). Trimming took 4 bases from V and 0 from J, leaving 9 bases between them. DNA for the CDR3: TGTGCCAGCAGTTCAGGGTCCTTGAACACTGAAGCTTTCTTT. Its protein is CASSSGSLNTEAFF.